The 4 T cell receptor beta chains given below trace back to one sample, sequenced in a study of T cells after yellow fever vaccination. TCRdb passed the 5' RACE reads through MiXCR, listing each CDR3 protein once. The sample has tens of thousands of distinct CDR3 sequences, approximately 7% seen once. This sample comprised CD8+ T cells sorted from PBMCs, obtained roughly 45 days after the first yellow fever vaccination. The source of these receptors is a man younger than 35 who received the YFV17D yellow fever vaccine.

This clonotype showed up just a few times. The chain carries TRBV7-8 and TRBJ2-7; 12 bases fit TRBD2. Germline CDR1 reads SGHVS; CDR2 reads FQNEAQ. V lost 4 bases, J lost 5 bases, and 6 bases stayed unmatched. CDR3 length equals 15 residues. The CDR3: CASSSGLAGLDEQYV. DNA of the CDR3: TGTGCCAGCAGCTCCGGACTAGCGGGGTTGGACGAGCAGTACGTC.

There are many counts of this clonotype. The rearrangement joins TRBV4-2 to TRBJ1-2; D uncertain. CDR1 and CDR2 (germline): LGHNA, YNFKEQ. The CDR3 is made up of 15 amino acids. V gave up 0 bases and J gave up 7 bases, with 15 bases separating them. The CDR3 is CASSQDLKVVAGYTF. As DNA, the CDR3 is TGTGCCAGCAGCCAAGACCTGAAGGTCGTGGCTGGCTACACCTTC.

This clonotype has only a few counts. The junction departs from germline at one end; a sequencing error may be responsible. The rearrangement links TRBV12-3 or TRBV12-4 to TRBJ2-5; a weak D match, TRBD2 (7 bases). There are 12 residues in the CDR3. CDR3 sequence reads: CASSYVRGGENF. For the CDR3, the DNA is TGTGCCAGCAGCTACGTGAGGGGGGGTGAGAACTTC.

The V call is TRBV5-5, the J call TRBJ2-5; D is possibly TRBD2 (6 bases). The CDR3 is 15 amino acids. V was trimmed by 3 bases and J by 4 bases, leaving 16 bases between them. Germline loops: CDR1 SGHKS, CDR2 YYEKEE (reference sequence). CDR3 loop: CASSSGHGGGETQYF. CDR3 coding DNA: TGTGCCAGCAGCTCCGGACATGGGGGAGGAGAGACCCAGTACTTC.